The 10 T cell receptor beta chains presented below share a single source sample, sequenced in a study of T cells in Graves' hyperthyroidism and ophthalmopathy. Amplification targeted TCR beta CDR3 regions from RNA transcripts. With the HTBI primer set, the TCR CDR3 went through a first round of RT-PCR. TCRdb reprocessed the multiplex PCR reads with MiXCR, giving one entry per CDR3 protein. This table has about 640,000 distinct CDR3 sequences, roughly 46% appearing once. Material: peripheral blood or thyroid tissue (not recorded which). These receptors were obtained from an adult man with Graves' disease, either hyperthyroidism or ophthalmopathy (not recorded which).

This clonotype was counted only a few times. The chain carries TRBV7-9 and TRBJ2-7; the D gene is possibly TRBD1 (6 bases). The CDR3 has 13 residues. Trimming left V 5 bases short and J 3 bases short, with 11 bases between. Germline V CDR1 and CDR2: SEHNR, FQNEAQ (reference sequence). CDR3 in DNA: TGTGCCAGCAGCCCAGAGACAGGCTACGAGCAGTACTTC. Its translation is CASSPETGYEQYF.

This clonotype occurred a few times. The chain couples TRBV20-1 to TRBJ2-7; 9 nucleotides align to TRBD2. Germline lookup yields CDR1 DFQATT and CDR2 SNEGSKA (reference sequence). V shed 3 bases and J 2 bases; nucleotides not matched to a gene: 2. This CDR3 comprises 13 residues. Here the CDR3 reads CSASLAGTYEQYF. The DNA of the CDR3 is TGCAGTGCTAGCCTAGCGGGGACCTACGAGCAGTACTTC.

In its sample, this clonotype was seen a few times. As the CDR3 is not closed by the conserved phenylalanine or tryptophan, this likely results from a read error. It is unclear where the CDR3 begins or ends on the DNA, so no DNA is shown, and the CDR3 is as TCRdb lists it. The CDR3 is CATSDPPI. The chain has TRBV24-1 and TRBJ2-5. The CDR3 length is 8 residues, termini included. The germline V gene has CDR1 KGHDR and CDR2 SFDVKD.

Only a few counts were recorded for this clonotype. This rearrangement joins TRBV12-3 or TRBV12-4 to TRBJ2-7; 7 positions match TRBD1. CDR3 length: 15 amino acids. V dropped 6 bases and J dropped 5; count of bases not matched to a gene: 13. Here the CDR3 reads CASSPDPTGVHEQYF. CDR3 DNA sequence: TGTGCCAGCAGCCCGGACCCTACAGGGGTCCACGAGCAGTACTTC.

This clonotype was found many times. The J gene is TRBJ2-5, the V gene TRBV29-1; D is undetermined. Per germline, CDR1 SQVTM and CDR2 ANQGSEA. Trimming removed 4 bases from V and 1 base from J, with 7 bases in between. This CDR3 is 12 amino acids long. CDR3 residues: CSVADTQETQYF. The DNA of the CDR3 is TGCAGCGTTGCCGACACCCAAGAGACCCAGTACTTC.

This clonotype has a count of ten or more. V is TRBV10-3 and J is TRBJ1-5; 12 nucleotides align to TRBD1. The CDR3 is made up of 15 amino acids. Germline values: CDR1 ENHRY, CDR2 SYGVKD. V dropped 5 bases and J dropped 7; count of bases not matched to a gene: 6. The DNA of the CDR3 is TGTGCCATCAGTCCGGGACAGGGGGCAGGACAGCCCCAGCATTTT. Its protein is CAISPGQGAGQPQHF.

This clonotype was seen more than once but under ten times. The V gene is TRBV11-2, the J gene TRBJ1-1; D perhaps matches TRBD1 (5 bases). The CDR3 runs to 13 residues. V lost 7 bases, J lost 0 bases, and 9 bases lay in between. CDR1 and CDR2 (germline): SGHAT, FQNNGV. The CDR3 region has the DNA TGTGCCAGCACGGGGACGTTGAACACTGAAGCTTTCTTT. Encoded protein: CASTGTLNTEAFF.

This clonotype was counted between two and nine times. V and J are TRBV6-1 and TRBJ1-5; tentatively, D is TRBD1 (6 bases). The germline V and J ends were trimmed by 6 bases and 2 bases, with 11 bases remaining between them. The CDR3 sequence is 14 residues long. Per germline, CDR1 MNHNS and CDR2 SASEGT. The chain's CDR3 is CASRQGFGNQPQHF. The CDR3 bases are TGTGCCAGCAGACAGGGATTTGGCAATCAGCCCCAGCATTTT.

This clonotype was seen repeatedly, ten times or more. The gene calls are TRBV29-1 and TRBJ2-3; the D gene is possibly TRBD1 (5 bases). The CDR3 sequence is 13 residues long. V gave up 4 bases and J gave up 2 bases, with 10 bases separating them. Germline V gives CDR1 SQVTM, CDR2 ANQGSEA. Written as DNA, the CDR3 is TGCAGCGTTGGGGGCACATACACAGATACGCAGTATTTT. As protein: CSVGGTYTDTQYF.

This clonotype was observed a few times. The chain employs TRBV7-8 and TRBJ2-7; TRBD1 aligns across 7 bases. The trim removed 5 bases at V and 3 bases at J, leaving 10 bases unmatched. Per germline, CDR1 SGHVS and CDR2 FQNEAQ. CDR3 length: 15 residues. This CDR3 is CASSSGTEAFYEQYF. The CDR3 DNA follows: TGTGCCAGCAGCAGTGGGACAGAAGCCTTCTACGAGCAGTACTTC.